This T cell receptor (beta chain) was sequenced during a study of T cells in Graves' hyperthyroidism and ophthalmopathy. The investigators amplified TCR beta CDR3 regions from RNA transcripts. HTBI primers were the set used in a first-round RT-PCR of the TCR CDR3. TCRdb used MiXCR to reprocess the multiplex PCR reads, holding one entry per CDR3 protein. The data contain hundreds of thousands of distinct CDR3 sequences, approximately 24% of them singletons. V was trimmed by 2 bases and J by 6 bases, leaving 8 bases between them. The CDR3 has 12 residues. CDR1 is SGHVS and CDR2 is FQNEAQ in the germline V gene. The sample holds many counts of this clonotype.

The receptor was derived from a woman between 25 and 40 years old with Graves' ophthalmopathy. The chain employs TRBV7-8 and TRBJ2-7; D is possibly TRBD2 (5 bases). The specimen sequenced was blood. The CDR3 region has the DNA TGTGCCAGCAGCTTAATTCGGGGCGAGCAGTACTTC. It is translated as CASSLIRGEQYF.